This TCR beta chain was recovered during a study of identical twins. V dropped 3 bases and J dropped 5 bases, with 14 bases sitting between them. Per germline, CDR1 DFQATT and CDR2 SNEGSKA (reference sequence). This CDR3 contains 14 residues. This clonotype was picked up a small number of times. TCRdb independently ran MiXCR on the 5' RACE reads; one entry per CDR3 protein. The table shows more than 600,000 distinct CDR3 sequences, with over 15% occurring only once. These data also featured in a second study, about T cells expressing NK-cell markers.

The chain couples TRBV20-1 to TRBJ2-1; possibly TRBD2 for D (6 bases). What was sequenced was PBMCs. The sequence derives from a young woman in good health. The chain's CDR3 is CSASGPAGHNEQFF. For the CDR3, the DNA is TGCAGTGCTAGTGGTCCAGCGGGCCACAATGAGCAGTTCTTC.